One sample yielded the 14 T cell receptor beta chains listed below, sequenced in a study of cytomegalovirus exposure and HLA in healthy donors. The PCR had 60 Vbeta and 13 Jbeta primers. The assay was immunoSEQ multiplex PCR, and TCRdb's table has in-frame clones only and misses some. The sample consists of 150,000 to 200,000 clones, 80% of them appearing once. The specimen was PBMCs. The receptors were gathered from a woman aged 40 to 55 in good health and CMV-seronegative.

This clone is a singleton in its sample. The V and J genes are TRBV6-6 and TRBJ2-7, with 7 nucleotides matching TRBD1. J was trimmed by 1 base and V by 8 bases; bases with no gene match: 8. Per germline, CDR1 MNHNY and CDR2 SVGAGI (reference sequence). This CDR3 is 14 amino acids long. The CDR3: CASLLGTASYEQYF. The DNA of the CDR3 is TGTGCCAGCTTACTTGGGACAGCTTCCTACGAGCAGTACTTC.

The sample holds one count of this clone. Written as DNA, the CDR3 is TGTGCCAGCAGTCCAGGGGGCGAATATGGCTACACCTTC. Its protein product is CASSPGGEYGYTF. The chain links TRBV5-4 to TRBJ1-2; 8 bases line up with TRBD1. The CDR3 totals 13 residues. V lost 5 bases and J lost 5; bases outside the gene matches: 5. CDR1 is SGHNT, CDR2 YYREEE, per germline (reference sequence).

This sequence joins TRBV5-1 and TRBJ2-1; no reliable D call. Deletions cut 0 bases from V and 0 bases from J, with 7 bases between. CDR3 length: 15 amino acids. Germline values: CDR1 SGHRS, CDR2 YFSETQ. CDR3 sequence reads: CASSLGDSSYNEQFF. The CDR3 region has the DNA TGCGCCAGCAGCTTGGGCGACTCCTCCTACAATGAGCAGTTCTTC. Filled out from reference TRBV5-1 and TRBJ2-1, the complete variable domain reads KAGVTQTPRYLIKTRGQQVTLSCSPISGHRSVSWYQQTPGQGLQFLFEYFSETQRNKGNFPGRFSGRQFSNSRSEMNVSTLELGDSALYLCASSLGDSSYNEQFFGPGTRLTVL.

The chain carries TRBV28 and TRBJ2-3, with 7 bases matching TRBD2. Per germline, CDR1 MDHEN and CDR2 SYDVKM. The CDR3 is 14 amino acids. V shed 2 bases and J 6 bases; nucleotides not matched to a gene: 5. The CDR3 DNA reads TGTGCCAGCAGTTTAGCGGGGGTTGGGGATACGCAGTATTTT. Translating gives CASSLAGVGDTQYF.

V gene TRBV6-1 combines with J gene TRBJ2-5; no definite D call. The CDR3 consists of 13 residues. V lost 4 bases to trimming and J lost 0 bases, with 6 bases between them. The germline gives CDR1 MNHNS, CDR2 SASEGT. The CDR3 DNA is TGTGCCAGCAGTGGACAAAACCAAGAGACCCAGTACTTC. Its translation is CASSGQNQETQYF.

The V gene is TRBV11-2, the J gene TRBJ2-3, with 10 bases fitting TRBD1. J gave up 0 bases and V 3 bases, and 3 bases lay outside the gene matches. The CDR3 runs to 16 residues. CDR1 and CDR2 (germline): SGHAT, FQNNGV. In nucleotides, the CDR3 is TGTGCCAGCAGCTTTCGGACAGGGGGTAGCACAGATACGCAGTATTTT. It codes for CASSFRTGGSTDTQYF.

This chain's CDR3 is CASAAGGANSYGYTF. CDR3 sequence (DNA): TGTGCCAGCGCCGCGGGGGGGGCCAACTCATATGGCTACACCTTC. V and J are TRBV27 and TRBJ1-2; D perhaps matches TRBD1 (6 bases). The CDR3 is 15 residues long. Trimming stripped 8 bases from V and 5 bases from J, with 21 bases between. Germline V gives CDR1 MNHEY, CDR2 SMNVEV (reference sequence).

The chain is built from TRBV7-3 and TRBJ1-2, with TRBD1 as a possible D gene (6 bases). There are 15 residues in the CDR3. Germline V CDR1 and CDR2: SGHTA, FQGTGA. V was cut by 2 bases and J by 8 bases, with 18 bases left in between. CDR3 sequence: CASSLQGPPGGGYTF. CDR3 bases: TGTGCCAGCAGCTTACAGGGCCCTCCTGGGGGCGGCTACACCTTC. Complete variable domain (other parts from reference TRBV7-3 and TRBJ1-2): GAGVSQTPSNKVTEKGKYVELRCDPISGHTALYWYRQSLGQGPEFLIYFQGTGAADDSGLPNDRFFAVRPEGSVSTLKIQRTERGDSAVYLCASSLQGPPGGGYTFGSGTRLTVV.

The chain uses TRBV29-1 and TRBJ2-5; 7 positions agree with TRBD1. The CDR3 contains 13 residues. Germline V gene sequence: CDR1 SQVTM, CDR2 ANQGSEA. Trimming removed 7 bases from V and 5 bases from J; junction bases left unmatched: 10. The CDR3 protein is CSGEGGASETQYF. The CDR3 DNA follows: TGCAGCGGGGAAGGGGGCGCGAGCGAGACCCAGTACTTC. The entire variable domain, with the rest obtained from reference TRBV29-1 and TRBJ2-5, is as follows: SAVISQKPSRDICQRGTSLTIQCQVDSQVTMMFWYRQQPGQSLTLIATANQGSEATYESGFVIDKFPISRPNLTFSTLTVSNMSPEDSSIYLCSGEGGASETQYFGPGTRLLVL.

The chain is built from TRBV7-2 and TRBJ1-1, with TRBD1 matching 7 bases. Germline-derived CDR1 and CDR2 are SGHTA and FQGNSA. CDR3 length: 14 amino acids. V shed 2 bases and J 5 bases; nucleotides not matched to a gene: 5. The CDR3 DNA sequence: TGTGCCAGCAGCTTACACAGGGGAAGAACTGAAGCTTTCTTT. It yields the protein CASSLHRGRTEAFF.

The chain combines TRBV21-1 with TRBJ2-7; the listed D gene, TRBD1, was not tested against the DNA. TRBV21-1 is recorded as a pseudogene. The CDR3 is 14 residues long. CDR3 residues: CASSKPGQLREQYF. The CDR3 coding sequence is TGTGCCAGCAGCAAACCCGGACAGTTGAGGGAGCAGTACTTC.

CDR3 sequence reads: CASSTTREAPEAFF. Written as DNA, the CDR3 is TGTGCCAGCTCAACGACGAGGGAGGCCCCTGAAGCTTTCTTT. This sequence joins TRBV18 and TRBJ1-1; no clear D. CDR3 length equals 14 residues. V was clipped by 5 bases and J by 6 bases, with 16 bases between them. The germline CDR1 and CDR2 sequences are KGHSH and LQKENI.

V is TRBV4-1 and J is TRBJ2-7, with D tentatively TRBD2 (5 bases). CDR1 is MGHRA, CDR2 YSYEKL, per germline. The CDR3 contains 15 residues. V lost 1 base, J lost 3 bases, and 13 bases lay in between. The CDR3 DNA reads TGCGCCAGCAGCCAAGTACCGGGGTCTTACTACGAGCAGTACTTC. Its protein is CASSQVPGSYYEQYF.

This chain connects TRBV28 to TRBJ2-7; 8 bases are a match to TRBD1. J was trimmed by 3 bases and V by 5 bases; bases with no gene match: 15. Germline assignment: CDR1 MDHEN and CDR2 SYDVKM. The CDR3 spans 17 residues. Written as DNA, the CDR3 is TGTGCCAGCAGTGGAAAGGACAGGGAGCGATTCTACTACGAGCAGTACTTC. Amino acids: CASSGKDRERFYYEQYF.